The present TCR beta chain was sequenced within a study of shared clonotypes between healthy human individuals. Broader study findings: Naive subsets tended to show greater estimated richness than memory subsets. In several donors, about 5% of naive CD4 clonotypes appeared in common.

Each replicate PCR on the sorted subsets used approximately 180 ng DNA (around 31,000 T cell genomes). Assay: immunoSEQ multiplex PCR; the TCRdb copy retains only in-frame clones and omits some. The sample contains about 2.4 million clones, under 95% of which appear only once. This CDR3 contains 13 residues. The germline CDR1 and CDR2 sequences are SGHNT and YYREEE (reference sequence). The germline V and J ends were trimmed by 0 bases and 5 bases, with 9 bases remaining between them. A remark on this clone: The antigen is undetermined.

The chain is built from TRBV5-4 and TRBJ2-7, with D maybe TRBD2 (6 bases). The source material was naive CD4+ T cells from PBMCs. The subset denotes: CD45RA+ positively selected. The sequence was obtained from a man younger than 35 in good health. Some clones in this sample may be carry-over from other donors' samples. The CDR3 region is CASSLVAGNEQYF. The DNA for the CDR3 is TGTGCCAGCAGCTTGGTCGCGGGAAACGAGCAGTACTTC. The whole variable domain, filled in from reference TRBV5-4 and TRBJ2-7, reads ETGVTQSPTHLIKTRGQQVTLRCSSQSGHNTVSWYQQALGQGPQFIFQYYREEENGRGNFPPRFSGLQFPNYSSELNVNALELDDSALYLCASSLVAGNEQYFGPGTRLTVT.